This note documents a single TCR beta chain sequence. Its antigen remains unidentified. CDR3 length: 13 amino acids. With 0 bases removed from V and 7 bases from J, the gap between germline ends came to 7 bases. Germline assignment: CDR1 MGHRA and CDR2 YSYEKL. These data come from a study of T cell responses to AZD1222 COVID-19 vaccine. Sequenced by immunoSEQ multiplex PCR; TCRdb stores in-frame clones only, minus some. The repertoire holds 160,000 or so clones, with roughly nine tenths as singletons. Notes on the study in general: Spike was spanned by vaccine-associated CD4 TCRs, which were dominant at 160-218 and 743-854.

The sequence derives from an adult who received the AZD1222 COVID-19 vaccine. Specimen: peripheral blood, collected 28 days after the second AZD1222 dose. This chain joins TRBV4-1 and TRBJ2-1; TRBD1 might be the D (5 bases). The CDR3 loop reads CASSQDQGNEQFF. The DNA for the CDR3 is TGCGCCAGCAGCCAAGATCAGGGTAATGAGCAGTTCTTC.